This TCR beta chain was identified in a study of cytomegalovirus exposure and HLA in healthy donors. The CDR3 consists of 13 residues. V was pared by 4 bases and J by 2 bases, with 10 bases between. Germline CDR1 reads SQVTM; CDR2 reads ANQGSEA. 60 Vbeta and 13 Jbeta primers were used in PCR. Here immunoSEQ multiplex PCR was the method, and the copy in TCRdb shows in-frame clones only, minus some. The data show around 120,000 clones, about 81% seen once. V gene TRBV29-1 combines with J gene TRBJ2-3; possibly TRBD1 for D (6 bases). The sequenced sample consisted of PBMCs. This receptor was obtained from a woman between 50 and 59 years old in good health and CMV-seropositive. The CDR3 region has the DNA TGCAGCGTTGGACCGGGACACACAGATACGCAGTATTTT. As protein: CSVGPGHTDTQYF.